These 25 T cell receptor beta chains originate from one sample sequenced in a study of cytomegalovirus exposure and HLA in healthy donors. TCRdb keeps only in-frame clones here, not all; method: immunoSEQ multiplex PCR. The data hold some 210,000 clones, with approximately 87% observed a single time. What was sequenced was PBMCs. These receptors were collected from a woman aged 18-29 years in good health and CMV-seronegative.

The chain uses TRBV5-1 and TRBJ2-3; TRBD2 aligns across 11 bases. Germline V gene lookup returns CDR1 SGHRS and CDR2 YFSETQ. The CDR3 consists of 15 residues. The junction had 3 bases not matched to a gene; V was cut back by 1 base and J by 5 bases. The CDR3 DNA reads TGCGCCAGCAGCTTGACTAGCGGGGGCGGAGATACGCAGTATTTT. Residues: CASSLTSGGGDTQYF.

This clone has just a few counts. The chain recombines TRBV4-2 with TRBJ2-5; 11 bases line up with TRBD2. This CDR3 has 17 residues. The junction had 9 bases not matched to a gene; V was cut back by 1 base and J by 5 bases. The V gene's germline CDR1 is LGHNA and CDR2 YNFKEQ. In DNA, the CDR3 is TGTGCCAGCAGCCAAGCTACAGGGACTAGCGGTTGGGAGACCCAGTACTTC. Translating gives CASSQATGTSGWETQYF.

The J gene is TRBJ2-7, the V gene TRBV15; D is tentatively TRBD1 or TRBD2 (5 bases each). The CDR3 sequence is 14 residues long. The V gene lost 5 bases and the J gene lost 3 bases, with 14 bases spanning the gap. The germline gives CDR1 LNHNV, CDR2 YYDKDF (reference sequence). The CDR3 protein is CATSPRDQLYEQYF. CDR3 coding DNA: TGTGCCACCAGCCCCCGGGACCAACTCTACGAGCAGTACTTC. The whole variable domain, remainder taken from reference TRBV15 and TRBJ2-7, is DAMVIQNPRYQVTQFGKPVTLSCSQTLNHNVMYWYQQKSSQAPKLLFHYYDKDFNNEADTPDNFQSRRPNTSFCFLDIRSPGLGDTAMYLCATSPRDQLYEQYFGPGTRLTVT.

The rearrangement links TRBV4-1 to TRBJ2-3; 15 bases agree with TRBD2. The length of the CDR3 is 18 residues. CDR1 MGHRA and CDR2 YSYEKL come from the germline V gene. Germline trimming cut 0 bases from V and 5 bases from J; bases unmatched to any gene: 6. CDR3 nucleotides: TGCGCCAGCAGCCAAGATCTTGGGACTAGCGGGAGGTTAGATACGCAGTATTTT. Translating gives CASSQDLGTSGRLDTQYF.

This rearrangement joins TRBV7-3 to TRBJ2-2, with a tentative D call TRBD1 (6 bases). V lost 5 bases, J lost 6 bases, and 10 bases lay in between. This CDR3 has 13 residues. Per germline, CDR1 SGHTA and CDR2 FQGTGA. CDR3 DNA sequence: TGTGCCAGCAGCCAGGGGTACGCCGGGGAGCTGTTTTTT. Amino acid sequence: CASSQGYAGELFF. Full variable domain (remainder filled in from reference TRBV7-3 and TRBJ2-2): GAGVSQTPSNKVTEKGKYVELRCDPISGHTALYWYRQSLGQGPEFLIYFQGTGAADDSGLPNDRFFAVRPEGSVSTLKIQRTERGDSAVYLCASSQGYAGELFFGEGSRLTVL.

This clone was seen repeatedly, ten times or more. V is TRBV18 and J is TRBJ1-5, with 9 bases matching TRBD1. The V gene's germline CDR1 is KGHSH and CDR2 LQKENI. V trimming: 4 bases; J trimming: 6 bases; junction bases outside the gene matches: 7. There are 15 residues in the CDR3. CDR3 loop: CASSRNGQGRQPQHF. In DNA form, the CDR3 reads TGTGCCAGCTCACGTAATGGACAGGGGCGTCAGCCCCAGCATTTT.

The V and J genes are TRBV6-6 and TRBJ1-2; the match to TRBD1 covers 7 bases. In germline, CDR1 is MNHNY, CDR2 SVGAGI (reference sequence). With 0 bases clipped from V and 7 bases from J, the junction kept 2 bases outside the gene matches. The CDR3 is 13 residues long. This chain's CDR3 is CASSYSDRAGYTF. In DNA, the CDR3 is TGTGCCAGCAGTTACTCCGACAGGGCTGGCTACACCTTC.

The CDR3 nucleotides read TGCAGCGGGACGAAGGGGGGGGTAATGAACACTGAAGCTTTCTTT. Amino acids: CSGTKGGVMNTEAFF. The chain uses TRBV29-1 and TRBJ1-1; D is possibly TRBD1 (6 bases). There are 15 residues in the CDR3. V lost 7 bases and J lost 0, with 18 bases in between. Germline lookup yields CDR1 SQVTM and CDR2 ANQGSEA.

This chain joins TRBV2 and TRBJ2-5; 15 nucleotides line up with TRBD2. The V and J ends lost 5 bases and 4 bases, in that order; junction bases with no gene match: 2. The CDR3 runs to 15 residues. Germline lookup yields CDR1 SNHLY and CDR2 FYNNEI. The CDR3 DNA is TGTGCCAGCAGTTGGACTAGCGGGAGGGGAGAGACCCAGTACTTC. Translating it yields CASSWTSGRGETQYF.

The rearrangement joins TRBV5-6 to TRBJ1-2; D not certain. This CDR3 is built from 15 residues. Germline CDR1 is SGHDT and CDR2 is YYEEEE. Trimming cost V 3 bases and J 3 bases, with 15 bases left between them. The CDR3 DNA sequence: TGTGCCAGCAGCTCCTTCACCAGAAATTACTATGGCTACACCTTC. Translation: CASSSFTRNYYGYTF.

CDR3 residues: CASSFGQGGDTQYF. The DNA of the CDR3 is TGTGCCAGCAGCTTTGGACAGGGTGGGGATACGCAGTATTTT. V and J are TRBV7-9 and TRBJ2-3; 8 positions match TRBD1. The trim removed 3 bases at V and 6 bases at J, leaving 5 bases unmatched. The V gene's germline CDR1 is SEHNR and CDR2 FQNEAQ (reference sequence). The CDR3 length is 14 residues.

The J gene is TRBJ2-1, the V gene TRBV5-1; 10 bases are shared with TRBD1. The germline CDR1 and CDR2 sequences are SGHRS and YFSETQ. The ends lost 4 bases at V and 7 bases at J; junction bases unmatched: 5. The CDR3 runs to 14 residues. CDR3 sequence reads: CASSPGQGNNEQFF. In DNA form, the CDR3 reads TGCGCCAGCAGCCCGGGACAGGGGAATAATGAGCAGTTCTTC.

V gene TRBV5-1 combines with J gene TRBJ2-7; D is possibly TRBD1 or TRBD2 (5 bases each). CDR1 is SGHRS and CDR2 is YFSETQ in the germline V gene. The CDR3 is made up of 14 amino acids. V dropped 2 bases and J dropped 3 bases, with 12 bases sitting between them. CDR3 in amino acids: CASSFGTVNYEQYF. The CDR3 region has the DNA TGCGCCAGCAGCTTCGGGACCGTGAACTACGAGCAGTACTTC.

The chain employs TRBV5-1 and TRBJ2-2; D not certain. The CDR3 covers 15 residues. V was cut by 3 bases and J by 5 bases, with 14 bases left in between. CDR1 is SGHRS, CDR2 YFSETQ, per germline. CDR3 in DNA: TGCGCCAGCAGCTACTCGGGCCACTCGACCGGGGAGCTGTTTTTT. Translation: CASSYSGHSTGELFF.

The rearrangement links TRBV2 to TRBJ2-5; 9 bases line up with TRBD2. The length of the CDR3 is 18 residues. J lost 6 bases, V lost 6 bases, and 20 bases had no gene match. Germline V lookup: CDR1 SNHLY, CDR2 FYNNEI. As DNA, the CDR3 is TGTGCCAGCAGCTCCGGGACTAACGGGCGGGAGGGTTGGAAGACCCAGTACTTC. It codes for CASSSGTNGREGWKTQYF.

The chain carries TRBV29-1 and TRBJ2-7, with 7 nucleotides matching TRBD1. CDR1 is SQVTM and CDR2 is ANQGSEA in the germline V gene. V shed 5 bases and J 1 base; nucleotides not matched to a gene: 11. The CDR3 consists of 15 residues. The CDR3 loop reads CSVTFLTGSSYEQYF. The CDR3 DNA reads TGCAGCGTTACATTCCTGACAGGGTCTTCCTACGAGCAGTACTTC.

The rearrangement uses TRBV5-1 and TRBJ2-6; the D is unclear. Deletions cut 4 bases from V and 0 bases from J, with 5 bases between. From germline, CDR1 is SGHRS and CDR2 YFSETQ. This CDR3 is built from 14 residues. CDR3 amino acids: CASSTLSGANVLTF. The CDR3 bases are TGCGCCAGCAGCACACTCTCTGGGGCCAACGTCCTGACTTTC. Filled out from reference TRBV5-1 and TRBJ2-6, the complete variable domain reads KAGVTQTPRYLIKTRGQQVTLSCSPISGHRSVSWYQQTPGQGLQFLFEYFSETQRNKGNFPGRFSGRQFSNSRSEMNVSTLELGDSALYLCASSTLSGANVLTFGAGSRLTVL.

This chain uses TRBV18 with TRBJ2-3; D is unresolved. Per the germline V gene, CDR1 is KGHSH and CDR2 is LQKENI. Trimming cost V 0 bases and J 0 bases, with 1 base left between them. The CDR3 spans 13 residues. CDR3 coding DNA: TGTGCCAGCTCACCACCTAGCACAGATACGCAGTATTTT. The encoded protein is CASSPPSTDTQYF.

This chain links TRBV6-5 with TRBJ1-1, with 8 bases lining up with TRBD1. The CDR3 covers 13 residues. The V gene end was trimmed by 2 bases and the J gene end by 6 bases; junction bases not matched to a gene: 2. The germline V gene encodes CDR1 MNHEY and CDR2 SVGAGI. The CDR3 loop is CASSYLQGAEAFF. DNA of the CDR3: TGTGCCAGCAGTTACCTACAGGGGGCTGAAGCTTTCTTT.

V is TRBV5-1 and J is TRBJ2-7; perhaps D is TRBD1 or TRBD2 (5 bases each). This CDR3 spans 13 amino acids. V was pared by 4 bases and J by 2 bases, with 10 bases between. Germline V gene lookup returns CDR1 SGHRS and CDR2 YFSETQ. The CDR3 region has the DNA TGCGCCAGCAGCAGAGGGGCTCCCTACGAGCAGTACTTC. It encodes CASSRGAPYEQYF.

J is TRBJ1-1 and V is TRBV9, with 7 bases identical to TRBD1. There are 15 residues in the CDR3. Germline CDR1 SGDLS, CDR2 YYNGEE. V trimming: 0 bases; J trimming: 4 bases; junction bases outside the gene matches: 6. The CDR3 sequence is CASSVDAGGATEAFF. For the CDR3, the DNA is TGTGCCAGCAGCGTAGATGCAGGGGGGGCCACTGAAGCTTTCTTT.

This clone appeared once. The chain links TRBV6-5 to TRBJ2-3; 7 bases fit TRBD2. The CDR3 runs to 13 residues. With 2 bases clipped from V and 9 bases from J, the junction kept 5 bases outside the gene matches. In germline, CDR1 is MNHEY, CDR2 SVGAGI. CDR3 region: CASSYGGEGTQYF. The DNA of the CDR3 is TGTGCCAGCAGTTACGGAGGGGAGGGAACGCAGTATTTT.

The V and J genes are TRBV5-6 and TRBJ1-5; no reliable D call. The germline V and J ends were trimmed by 0 bases and 6 bases, with 7 bases remaining between them. Germline V gene sequence: CDR1 SGHDT, CDR2 YYEEEE. The CDR3 contains 13 residues. The CDR3 reads CASSLGNAQPQHF. The CDR3 DNA sequence: TGTGCCAGCAGCTTGGGAAATGCTCAGCCCCAGCATTTT. Full variable domain (missing parts from reference TRBV5-6 and TRBJ1-5): DAGVTQSPTHLIKTRGQQVTLRCSPKSGHDTVSWYQQALGQGPQFIFQYYEEEERQRGNFPDRFSGHQFPNYSSELNVNALLLGDSALYLCASSLGNAQPQHFGDGTRLSIL.

The chain employs TRBV5-4 and TRBJ1-4, with 8 bases aligning to TRBD1. This CDR3 contains 14 residues. The J segment lost 6 bases and the V segment lost 4 bases, leaving 5 bases of the junction unmatched. Germline V gene sequence: CDR1 SGHNT, CDR2 YYREEE (reference sequence). CDR3: CASSPQGADEKLFF. In DNA form, the CDR3 reads TGTGCCAGCAGCCCCCAGGGGGCGGATGAAAAACTGTTTTTT.

This rearrangement joins TRBV5-1 to TRBJ1-2; D may be TRBD1 (5 bases). The CDR3 loop spans 15 amino acids. The V and J ends lost 0 bases and 6 bases respectively, with 15 bases between them. The germline CDR1 and CDR2 sequences are SGHRS and YFSETQ. The CDR3 nucleotides read TGCGCCAGCAGCTTGGATGTGCGGGGGGTTGATGGCTACACCTTC. Its translation: CASSLDVRGVDGYTF. Filled out from reference TRBV5-1 and TRBJ1-2, the complete variable domain reads KAGVTQTPRYLIKTRGQQVTLSCSPISGHRSVSWYQQTPGQGLQFLFEYFSETQRNKGNFPGRFSGRQFSNSRSEMNVSTLELGDSALYLCASSLDVRGVDGYTFGSGTRLTVV.